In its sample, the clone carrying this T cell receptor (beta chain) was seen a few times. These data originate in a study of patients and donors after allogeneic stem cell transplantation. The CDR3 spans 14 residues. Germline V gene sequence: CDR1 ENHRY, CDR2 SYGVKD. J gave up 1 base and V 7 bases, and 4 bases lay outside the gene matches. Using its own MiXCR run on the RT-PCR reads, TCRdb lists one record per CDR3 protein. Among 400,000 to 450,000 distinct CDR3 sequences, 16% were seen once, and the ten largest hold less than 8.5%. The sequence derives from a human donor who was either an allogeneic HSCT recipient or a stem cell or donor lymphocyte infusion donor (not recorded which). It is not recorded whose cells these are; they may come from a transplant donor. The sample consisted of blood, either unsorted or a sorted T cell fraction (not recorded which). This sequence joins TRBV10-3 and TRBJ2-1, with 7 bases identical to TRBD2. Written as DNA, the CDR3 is TGTGCCATCAACACCGGGAGGTCCTACAATGAGCAGTTCTTC. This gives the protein CAINTGRSYNEQFF.